One and the same sample provided the 6 T cell receptor beta chains below, sequenced in a study of OX40 agonist ivuxolimab in advanced cancers. Clones were sequenced by immunoSEQ multiplex PCR, and TCRdb holds only the in-frame ones, with some missing. Among over 60,000 clones listed, over 90% were seen once. Material: CD4+ or CD8+ T cells sorted from blood, obtained in a trial of the OX40 agonist ivuxolimab. Receptor source: an adult with an advanced solid tumor such as melanoma, head and neck, liver or kidney cancer.

The gene calls are TRBV5-6 and TRBJ2-7; D not resolved. Germline CDR1 reads SGHDT; CDR2 reads YYEEEE. V was clipped by 0 bases and J by 3 bases, with 10 bases between them. This CDR3 has 14 residues. The CDR3 DNA reads as TGTGCCAGCAGCTTGGGACATCCGTTCTACGAGCAGTACTTC. It yields the protein CASSLGHPFYEQYF.

This clone occurred once. V and J are TRBV11-2 and TRBJ1-1; 9 nucleotides match TRBD1. The CDR3 loop spans 16 amino acids. From germline, CDR1 is SGHAT and CDR2 FQNNGV. V lost 1 base and J lost 3; bases outside the gene matches: 6. CDR3 region: CASSLAGTGWDTEAFF. The CDR3 DNA reads as TGTGCCAGCAGCTTAGCCGGGACAGGGTGGGACACTGAAGCTTTCTTT.

This chain joins TRBV5-1 and TRBJ2-3; 7 bases fit TRBD1. With V trimmed by 4 bases and J by 1 base, 3 bases remained unmatched. The CDR3 contains 14 residues. Germline CDR1 SGHRS, CDR2 YFSETQ. DNA of the CDR3: TGCGCCAGCAGCACCGGACAGGGCACAGATACGCAGTATTTT. This sequence encodes CASSTGQGTDTQYF. Full variable domain (outside the CDR3, taken from reference TRBV5-1 and TRBJ2-3): KAGVTQTPRYLIKTRGQQVTLSCSPISGHRSVSWYQQTPGQGLQFLFEYFSETQRNKGNFPGRFSGRQFSNSRSEMNVSTLELGDSALYLCASSTGQGTDTQYFGPGTRLTVL.

J is TRBJ1-1 and V is TRBV4-1; TRBD1 agrees at 8 bases. The length of the CDR3 is 15 residues. V shed 3 bases, J shed 4 bases, and the junction held 7 bases outside the gene matches. CDR1 MGHRA and CDR2 YSYEKL come from the germline V gene. The DNA of the CDR3 is TGCGCCAGCAGCCATCTTCTCACAGGGGGCACTGAAGCTTTCTTT. This gives the protein CASSHLLTGGTEAFF.

The gene calls are TRBV29-1 and TRBJ2-2, with D tentatively TRBD1 (5 bases). V lost 1 base and J 3 bases, leaving 12 bases between the germline ends. The CDR3 is 15 residues long. The germline V gene encodes CDR1 SQVTM and CDR2 ANQGSEA. The CDR3 DNA sequence: TGCAGCGTTGAAGGGAAGGGGAATCACACCGGGGAGCTGTTTTTT. This codes for CSVEGKGNHTGELFF.

This clone has just one count. The chain is built from TRBV5-6 and TRBJ1-2; no firm D call. The CDR3 has 12 residues. Germline V gives CDR1 SGHDT, CDR2 YYEEEE. The V end was cut by 2 bases, the J end by 5 bases, with 7 bases between. The DNA of the CDR3 is TGTGCCAGCAGCTTAGGGCAGTATGGCTACACCTTC. This translates into CASSLGQYGYTF.